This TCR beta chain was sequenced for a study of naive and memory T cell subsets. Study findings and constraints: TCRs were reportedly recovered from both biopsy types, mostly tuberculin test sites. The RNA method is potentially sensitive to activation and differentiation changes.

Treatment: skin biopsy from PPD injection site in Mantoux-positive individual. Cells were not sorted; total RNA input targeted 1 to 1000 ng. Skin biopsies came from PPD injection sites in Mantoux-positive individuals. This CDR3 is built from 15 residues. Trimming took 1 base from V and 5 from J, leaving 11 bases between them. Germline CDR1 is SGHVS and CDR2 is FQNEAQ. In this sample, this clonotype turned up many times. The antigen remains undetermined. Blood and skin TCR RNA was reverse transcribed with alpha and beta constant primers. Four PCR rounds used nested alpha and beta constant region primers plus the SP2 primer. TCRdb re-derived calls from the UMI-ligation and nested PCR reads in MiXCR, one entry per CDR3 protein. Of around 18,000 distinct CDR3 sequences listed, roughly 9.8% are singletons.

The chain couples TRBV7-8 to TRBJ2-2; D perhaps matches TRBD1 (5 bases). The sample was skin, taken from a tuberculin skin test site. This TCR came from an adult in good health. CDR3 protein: CASSLERTPTGELFF. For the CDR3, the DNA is TGTGCCAGCAGCTTAGAACGGACACCTACCGGGGAGCTGTTTTTT.